This T cell receptor beta chain was sequenced during a study of T-cell reconstitution after alpha-beta-depleted transplantation in children. Whole-study findings and limits: Counts and diversity of T cells one year after transplant came mostly from newly produced T cells.

Unique molecular identifiers were used in preparing the TCRbeta library. TCRdb redid the calling of the PCR reads with MiXCR, one entry per CDR3 protein. The table lists a few hundred thousand distinct CDR3 sequences, over 10% of them singletons, with 2.2% in the top ten. This clonotype was seen many times. Its antigen is not identified. This CDR3 region has 16 residues. The germline V gene has CDR1 SQVTM and CDR2 ANQGSEA. V gave up 4 bases and J gave up 0 bases, with 16 bases separating them. Sequenced material: PBMCs, mostly from graft donor cells, taken 360 days after TCRalphabeta/CD19-depleted stem cell transplant. This sequence originates from a male patient between 10 and 17 years old who had a stem cell transplant for acute myeloid leukemia, so the T cells may come from the graft donor. V usage is TRBV29-1 and J usage is TRBJ2-1, with D maybe TRBD2 (6 bases). CDR3 in amino acids: CSVGGGGTSSYNEQFF. The CDR3 DNA reads as TGCAGCGTTGGGGGTGGAGGGACGAGCTCCTACAATGAGCAGTTCTTC.